This T cell receptor beta chain was profiled in a study of T-cell reconstitution after alpha-beta-depleted transplantation in children. Unique molecular identifiers featured in how the TCRbeta library was prepared. MiXCR was run by TCRdb on the PCR reads, yielding one entry per CDR3 protein. Here the sample spans hundreds of thousands of distinct CDR3 sequences, approximately 8.9% being singletons. Germline assignment: CDR1 LGHDT and CDR2 YNNKEL (reference sequence). CDR3 length equals 17 residues. V lost 4 bases and J 1 base, leaving 16 bases between the germline ends. The table lists this clonotype with many counts. The antigen is unknown. General study findings and limits: When one year had passed after transplant, most T-cell counts and diversity came from newly produced T cells. At day 60, the high TCRbeta diversity found in some patients originated from recipient T cells and thymic progenitors that had survived. As was reported, about two months after transplant, alpha-beta T cells came from several hundred expanded graft clones.

This receptor was taken from a male patient aged 10-17 years who had a stem cell transplant for acute lymphoblastic leukemia, so the T cells may come from the graft donor. The chain uses TRBV3-1 and TRBJ2-2; TRBD1 is a possible D gene (5 bases). The input for sequencing was PBMCs, mostly from graft donor cells, taken 180 days after TCRalphabeta/CD19-depleted stem cell transplant. The CDR3 DNA is TGTGCCAGCAGCCTAAGAGTTGCAACAGGGAACACCGGGGAGCTGTTTTTT. Translating gives CASSLRVATGNTGELFF.